The 10 T cell receptor beta chains below were found in one sample sequenced in a study of blood T cells in healthy people across ages. Combining a sample-barcoded 5' primer with a J-beta primer mix, a second PCR ran for about 7 to 11 cycles. TCRdb redid the calling of the 5' RACE reads with MiXCR, one entry per CDR3 protein. The table lists roughly 1.6 million distinct CDR3 sequences, about 35% of them singletons. The sample was blood. The source is a woman younger than 45 in good health.

The chain links TRBV3-1 to TRBJ2-4; no definite D call. Trimming removed 0 bases at V and 4 bases at J, with 4 bases between. This CDR3 contains 13 residues. Germline-derived CDR1 and CDR2 are LGHDT and YNNKEL (reference sequence). CDR3 protein: CASSQELKNIQYF. The CDR3 region has the DNA TGTGCCAGCAGCCAAGAGTTGAAAAACATTCAGTACTTC. The full variable domain, in which reference TRBV3-1 and TRBJ2-4 provide the parts outside the CDR3, is DTAVSQTPKYLVTQMGNDKSIKCEQNLGHDTMYWYKQDSKKFLKIMFSYNNKELIINETVPNRFSPKSPDKAHLNLHINSLELGDSAVYFCASSQELKNIQYFGAGTRLSVL.

The sample holds a few counts of this clonotype. The V gene is TRBV13, the J gene TRBJ2-1, with 8 bases identical to TRBD1. V gave up 5 bases and J gave up 9 bases; unmatched junction bases: 18. The CDR3 has 17 residues. Germline assignment: CDR1 PRHDT and CDR2 FYEKMQ (reference sequence). The CDR3 DNA reads as TGTGCCAGCAGCCTCTCCCCGGGACAGGTCTATCTCAGTGAGCAGTTCTTC. Translation gives CASSLSPGQVYLSEQFF.

J is TRBJ1-6 and V is TRBV27, with D possibly being TRBD1 (5 bases). V was clipped by 3 bases and J by 9 bases, with 15 bases between them. This CDR3 region has 15 residues. Germline values: CDR1 MNHEY, CDR2 SMNVEV (reference sequence). The CDR3 is CASSFGDLWGSPLHF. The CDR3 nucleotides read TGTGCCAGCAGTTTCGGGGACCTATGGGGTTCACCCCTCCACTTT.

This clonotype has a handful of counts. This chain joins TRBV6-5 and TRBJ2-1, with 7 bases lining up with TRBD2. This CDR3 is built from 14 residues. Germline loops: CDR1 MNHEY, CDR2 SVGAGI. J gave up 8 bases and V 7 bases, and 11 bases lay outside the gene matches. The chain's CDR3 is CASNGGGLWDEQFF. CDR3 bases: TGTGCCAGCAATGGGGGGGGTCTGTGGGATGAGCAGTTCTTC.

V usage is TRBV20-1 and J usage is TRBJ2-3, with 7 bases identical to TRBD1. Germline CDR1 is DFQATT and CDR2 is SNEGSKA (reference sequence). This CDR3 contains 12 residues. The CDR3 region is CRTGTGTDTQYF. The DNA for the CDR3 is TGCAGAACCGGGACAGGCACAGATACGCAGTATTTT.

The V and J genes are TRBV21-1 and TRBJ1-1; the D call TRBD1 from the table was never checked on the DNA. TRBV21-1 is a documented pseudogene. The CDR3 consists of 13 residues. This CDR3 is CASSMGQGCEAFF. The CDR3 DNA follows: TGTGCCAGCAGCATGGGACAGGGATGTGAAGCTTTCTTT.

Points on this clonotype: The junction differs from germline at one of its ends, possibly a read error. The gene calls are TRBV25-1 and TRBJ2-5, with TRBD2 as a possible D gene (6 bases). This CDR3 contains 14 residues. The germline V gene encodes CDR1 MGHDK and CDR2 SYGVNS. The CDR3 spells CASSLQEGQETLYF. CDR3 bases: TGTGCCAGCAGTTTGCAGGAGGGCCAAGAGACCCTGTACTTC.

The chain carries TRBV10-3 and TRBJ2-7; either TRBD1 or TRBD2 may fit D (5 bases each). Gene TRBJ2-5 matches the end of the DNA better, so the J call may be wrong. The germline V gene encodes CDR1 ENHRY and CDR2 SYGVKD. The CDR3 contains 14 residues. The CDR3 loop is CATGTSKQRGTQYF. In DNA form, the CDR3 reads TGTGCCACTGGGACGTCAAAACAGAGGGGGACCCAGTACTTC.

The chain couples TRBV15 to TRBJ2-1; TRBD2 matches at 7 bases. Looked up from germline, CDR1 is LNHNV and CDR2 is YYDKDF (reference sequence). The CDR3 contains 17 residues. Trimming took 0 bases from V and 9 from J; bases not matched to a gene: 14. DNA of the CDR3: TGTGCCACCAGCAGAGATTGGGGCCTAGCGGAAGACAGTGAGCAGTTCTTC. This translates into CATSRDWGLAEDSEQFF.

This clonotype was picked up one time. The junction differs from germline at one of its ends, possibly a read error. The rearrangement uses TRBV9 and TRBJ2-1; TRBD2 agrees at 10 bases. The CDR3 has 15 residues. The germline CDR1 and CDR2 sequences are SGDLS and YYNGEE. Here the CDR3 reads CACSGAGGPWDEQFF. As DNA, the CDR3 is TGTGCCTGCAGCGGAGCGGGGGGGCCTTGGGATGAGCAGTTCTTC.